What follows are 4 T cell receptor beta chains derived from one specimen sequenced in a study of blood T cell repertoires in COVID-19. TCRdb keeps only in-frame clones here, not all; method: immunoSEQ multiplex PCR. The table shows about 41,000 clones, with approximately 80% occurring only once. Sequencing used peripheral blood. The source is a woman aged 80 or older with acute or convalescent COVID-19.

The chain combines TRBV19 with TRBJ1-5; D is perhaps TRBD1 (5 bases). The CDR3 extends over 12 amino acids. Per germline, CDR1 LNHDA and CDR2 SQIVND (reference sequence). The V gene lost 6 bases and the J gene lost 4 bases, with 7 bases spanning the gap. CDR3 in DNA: TGTGCCAGTAGAGGGGTAAATCAGCCCCAGCATTTT. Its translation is CASRGVNQPQHF.

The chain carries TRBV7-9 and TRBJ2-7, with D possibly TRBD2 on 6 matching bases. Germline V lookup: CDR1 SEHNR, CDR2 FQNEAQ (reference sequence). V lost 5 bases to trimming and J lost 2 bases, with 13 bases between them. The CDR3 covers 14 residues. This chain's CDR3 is CASSLGLVTYEQYF. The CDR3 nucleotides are TGTGCCAGCAGCCTGGGACTCGTCACCTACGAGCAGTACTTC.

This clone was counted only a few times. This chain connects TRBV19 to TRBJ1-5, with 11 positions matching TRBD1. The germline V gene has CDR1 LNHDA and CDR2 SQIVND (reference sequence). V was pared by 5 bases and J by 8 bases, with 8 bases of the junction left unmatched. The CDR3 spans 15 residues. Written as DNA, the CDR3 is TGTGCCAGTAGTGCAGGACAGGGGGCAGGGAAGCCCCAGCATTTT. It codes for CASSAGQGAGKPQHF.

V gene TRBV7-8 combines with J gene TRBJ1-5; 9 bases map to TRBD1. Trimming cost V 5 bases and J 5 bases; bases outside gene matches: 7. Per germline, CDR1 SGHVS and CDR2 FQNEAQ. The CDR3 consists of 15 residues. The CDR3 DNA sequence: TGTGCCAGCAGCCAAACTCGGACAGGGGATCAGCCCCAGCATTTT. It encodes CASSQTRTGDQPQHF.